This T cell receptor (beta chain) was retrieved from a study of post-analysis software for immune sequencing data (dated by TCRdb to between 2015 and 2017). Looking at the study overall: Relapsing-remitting, secondary progressive and progressive-relapsing multiple sclerosis were recorded as disease courses, and subtype annotation was lacking for some patients. The multiple sclerosis patient repertoires were compared with approximately 11 previously published healthy control repertoires from donors aged roughly 6 to 27 years. A subset of samples was prepared in parallel using single-end sample barcoding, then pooled and co-amplified after Illumina adapter ligation. The study at large found these results: When samples were clustered directly using the F measure, samples prepared in the same batch co-clustered strongly, which prompted a batch-effect correction. The multiple sclerosis patient group was slightly younger than the control group. Normalized Chao1 diversity was significantly lower in multiple sclerosis patients than controls, suggesting substantial peripheral T-cell clonal expansion. Four to six TRBV segments, including TRBV5-6, TRBV5-1 and TRBV20-1, were significantly more frequent in patients than controls.

TCR beta repertoires were profiled from peripheral blood of under 15 young patients with multiple sclerosis to demonstrate the VDJtools post-analysis software. The multiple sclerosis patients were children and adolescents ranging in age from roughly 6 to 16 years. Library creation used PCR. The sequencer was an Illumina HiSeq 2500. Unique molecular identifiers were incorporated into TCR beta cDNA libraries to reduce PCR and sequencing biases. Every 1 to 10 million input T cells yielded approximately 500,000 cDNA molecules, meaning each molecule approximated one T cell. The patient libraries were prepared and sequenced using the same protocol as the earlier healthy control dataset. Within a given batch, samples were prepared together, multiplexed and sequenced on the same HiSeq lane. The published analysis was carried out like this. MIGEC handled the raw barcoded reads, throwing out single-read molecular identifier groups before consensus assembly and CDR3 extraction. VDJtools was used for post-analysis of the clonotype tables, and diversity was normalized by down-sampling every dataset to the size of the smallest sample. To correct batch-related cross-sample contamination, repertoire overlap clustering matched CDR3 amino acid sequences but not nucleotide sequences. TCRdb ran its own pipeline on the public reads, namely fastp trimming at Q25 and MiXCR clone calling, and kept in-frame beta chains. Identical CDR3 proteins give one entry, which carries the most common genes and DNA. TCRdb, rather than the study authors, made the V and J calls. Across this sample there are around 200,000 distinct CDR3 sequences, with 29% seen only once. Together, the top ten hold 3% to 4% of the sample.

Taken from cysteine to phenylalanine, the CDR3 has 13 residues. This entry keeps only the CDR3 DNA: 39 bases, framed from base 1. CDR1 and CDR2, looked up from the germline V gene (reference sequence), are WNHNN and SYGVQD. Of note for this clonotype: Which antigen it targets is not known. No base quality information exists; no much larger clone differs at one position.

The rearranged segments are TRBV10-1 and TRBJ2-5; the best D guess is TRBD1, with 6 bases matching. The better agreement between TRBJ2-7 and the DNA end casts doubt on the J call. The sequence was obtained from a girl aged 2-17 years with multiple sclerosis. Sequenced sample: blood. The CDR3: CASSATGTYEQYF. The DNA sequence is given as TGCGCCAGCAGTGCAACAGGGACCTACGAGCAGTACTTC.